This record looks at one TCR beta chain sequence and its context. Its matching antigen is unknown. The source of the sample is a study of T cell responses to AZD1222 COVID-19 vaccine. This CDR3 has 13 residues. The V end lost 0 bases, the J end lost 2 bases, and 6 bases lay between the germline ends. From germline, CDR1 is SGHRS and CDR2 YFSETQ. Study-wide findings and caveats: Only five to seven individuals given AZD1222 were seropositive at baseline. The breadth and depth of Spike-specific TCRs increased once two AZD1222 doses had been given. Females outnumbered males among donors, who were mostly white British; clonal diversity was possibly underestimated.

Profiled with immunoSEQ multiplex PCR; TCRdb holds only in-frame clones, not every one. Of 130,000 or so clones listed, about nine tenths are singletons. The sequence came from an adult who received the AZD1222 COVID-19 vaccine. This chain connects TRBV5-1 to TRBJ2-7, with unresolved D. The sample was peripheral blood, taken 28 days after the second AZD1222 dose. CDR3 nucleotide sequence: TGCGCCAGCAGCTTGGCCGTACCCTACGAGCAGTACTTC. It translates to CASSLAVPYEQYF.